This T cell receptor beta chain was identified during a study of blood T cells in healthy people across ages. Study conclusions and caveats: Calculation of diversity from one million T cells yielded estimates considered to be underestimates.

The use of a sample-barcoded 5' primer and a J-beta primer mix characterized a second PCR of roughly 6 to 12 cycles. MiXCR, applied by TCRdb to the 5' RACE reads, yields one record per CDR3 protein. This sample has about 1.7 million distinct CDR3 sequences, with approximately 28% found just once. This CDR3 region has 13 residues. As regards this clonotype: Its antigen is unknown. One junction end does not reproduce the germline sequence, and a read error may be involved.

Healthy individuals of Caucasian origin from Russia, aged about 6 to 95, served as donors. Specimen: blood. This chain connects TRBV12-3 or TRBV12-4 to TRBJ2-3, with D unclear. The receptor's source is a woman aged 25 to 39 in good health. The CDR3 DNA follows: TGTGCCAACAGTCCGACTGGTTCATGGAAGTCGTATTTT. Translation: CANSPTGSWKSYF.